This section outlines one T cell receptor (beta chain) sequence together with its context. TCRdb keeps only in-frame clones here, not all; method: immunoSEQ multiplex PCR. The profile covers about 75,000 clones, with around four fifths appearing a single time and more than 2% taken by the ten largest. These data belong to a study of T cell clones after liver transplantation. The CDR3 runs to 12 residues. V lost 3 bases to trimming and J lost 5 bases, with 7 bases between them. Germline-derived CDR1 and CDR2 are MNHNS and SASEGT. The chain has TRBV6-1 and TRBJ2-5; D is uncertain. The sequence came from a human patient who received a liver transplant. Some T cells may have originated in the graft donor. This specimen was CD4+ T cells from blood, taken 48 months after liver transplant. The CDR3 loop reads CASSEQSETQYF. CDR3 nucleotide sequence: TGTGCCAGCAGTGAGCAATCGGAGACCCAGTACTTC.